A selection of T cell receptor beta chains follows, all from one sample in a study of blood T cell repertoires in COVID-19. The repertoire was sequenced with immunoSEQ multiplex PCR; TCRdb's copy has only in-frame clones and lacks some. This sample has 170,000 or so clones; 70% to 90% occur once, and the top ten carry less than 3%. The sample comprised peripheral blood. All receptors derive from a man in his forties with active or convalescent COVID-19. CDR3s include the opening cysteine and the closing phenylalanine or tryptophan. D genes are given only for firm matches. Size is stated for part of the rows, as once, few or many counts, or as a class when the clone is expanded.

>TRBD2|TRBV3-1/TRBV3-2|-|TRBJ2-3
CASSRTSGGPTSTDTQYF
TGTGCCAGCAGCCGGACTAGCGGGGGGCCCACTAGCACAGATACGCAGTATTTT
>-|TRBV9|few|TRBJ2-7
CASSVGGGNEQYF
TGTGCCAGCAGCGTAGGAGGAGGGAACGAGCAGTACTTC
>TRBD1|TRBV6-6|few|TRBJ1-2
CASRIDRGTNYGYTF
TGTGCCAGCAGGATCGACAGGGGAACTAACTATGGCTACACCTTC
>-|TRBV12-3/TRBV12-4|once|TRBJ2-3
CASTIHGTDTQYF
TGTGCCAGCACCATCCATGGCACAGATACGCAGTATTTT
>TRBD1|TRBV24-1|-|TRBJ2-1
CATSDNRGQSRNEQFF
TGTGCCACCAGTGACAACAGGGGGCAAAGTCGGAATGAGCAGTTCTTC
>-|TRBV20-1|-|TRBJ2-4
CSATEEGIQYF
TGCAGTGCTACCGAGGAGGGCATTCAGTACTTC
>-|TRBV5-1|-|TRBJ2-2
CASSSLGGATTGELFF
TGCGCCAGCAGCTCCTTGGGGGGGGCTACCACCGGGGAGCTGTTTTTT
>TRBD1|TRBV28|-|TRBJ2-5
CASRTGGLETQYF
TGTGCCAGCCGGACAGGGGGCTTAGAGACCCAGTACTTC
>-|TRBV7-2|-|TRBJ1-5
CASSFGRNQPQHF
TGTGCCAGCAGCTTTGGTAGAAATCAGCCCCAGCATTTT
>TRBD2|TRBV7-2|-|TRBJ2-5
CASSLAMRLAREGTQYF
TGTGCCAGCAGCTTAGCGATGCGACTAGCCAGGGAGGGGACCCAGTACTTC